The entry below describes one T cell receptor beta chain. Its antigen is unidentified. Germline-derived CDR1 and CDR2 are SGHTA and FQGNSA. Trimming took off 4 bases at V and 0 bases at J, with 7 bases between the two ends. This CDR3 spans 14 amino acids. The sample comes from a study of OX40 agonist ivuxolimab in advanced cancers. Study overall: Patients received the agonistic anti-OX40 (CD134) antibody ivuxolimab. Partial responses occurred in Three dose-escalation patients, one with hepatocellular carcinoma and two with cutaneous melanoma.

TCRdb keeps only in-frame clones here, not all; method: immunoSEQ multiplex PCR. Here the sample spans around 62,000 clones, 84% being singletons. Study outcomes and limitations: The 0.1-3.0 mg/kg partial responders had among the lowest clonal expansion.

This sample comprised CD4+ or CD8+ T cells sorted from blood, obtained in a trial of the OX40 agonist ivuxolimab. The clonotype was recovered from an adult with an advanced solid tumor such as melanoma, head and neck, liver or kidney cancer. J is TRBJ1-5 and V is TRBV7-2; D might be TRBD1 (5 bases). The CDR3 DNA reads as TGTGCCAGCAGCTCCGGGGGTAGCAATCAGCCCCAGCATTTT. Residues: CASSSGGSNQPQHF.